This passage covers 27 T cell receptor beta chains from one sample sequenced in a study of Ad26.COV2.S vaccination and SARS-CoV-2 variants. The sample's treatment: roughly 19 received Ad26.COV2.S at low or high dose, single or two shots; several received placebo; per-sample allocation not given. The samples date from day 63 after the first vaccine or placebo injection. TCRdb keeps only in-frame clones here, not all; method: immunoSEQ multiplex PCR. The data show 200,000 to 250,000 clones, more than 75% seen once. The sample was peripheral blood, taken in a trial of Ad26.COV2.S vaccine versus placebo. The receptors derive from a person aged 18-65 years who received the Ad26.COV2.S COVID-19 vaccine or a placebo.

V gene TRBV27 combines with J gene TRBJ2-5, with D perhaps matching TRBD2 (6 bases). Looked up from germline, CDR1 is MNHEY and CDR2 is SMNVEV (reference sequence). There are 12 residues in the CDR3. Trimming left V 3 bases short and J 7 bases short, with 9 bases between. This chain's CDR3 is CASSLWGGTQYF. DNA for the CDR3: TGTGCCAGCAGTTTGTGGGGAGGGACCCAGTACTTC.

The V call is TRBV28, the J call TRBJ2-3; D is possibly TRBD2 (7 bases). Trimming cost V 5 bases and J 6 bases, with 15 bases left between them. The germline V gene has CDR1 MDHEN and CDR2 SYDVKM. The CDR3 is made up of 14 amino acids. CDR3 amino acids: CASSPLGGPDTQYF. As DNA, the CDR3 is TGTGCCAGCAGTCCCTTGGGGGGGCCGGATACGCAGTATTTT.

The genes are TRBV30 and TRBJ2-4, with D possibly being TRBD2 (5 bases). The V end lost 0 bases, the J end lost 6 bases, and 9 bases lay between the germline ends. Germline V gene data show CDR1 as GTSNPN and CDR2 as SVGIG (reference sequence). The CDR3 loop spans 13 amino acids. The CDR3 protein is CAWSVNRGNIQYF. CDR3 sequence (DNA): TGTGCCTGGAGTGTAAATCGGGGAAACATTCAGTACTTC. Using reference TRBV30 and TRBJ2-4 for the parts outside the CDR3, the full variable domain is SQTIHQWPATLVQPVGSPLSLECTVEGTSNPNLYWYRQAAGRGLQLLFYSVGIGQISSEVPQNLSASRPQDRQFILSSKKLLLSDSGFYLCAWSVNRGNIQYFGAGTRLSVL.

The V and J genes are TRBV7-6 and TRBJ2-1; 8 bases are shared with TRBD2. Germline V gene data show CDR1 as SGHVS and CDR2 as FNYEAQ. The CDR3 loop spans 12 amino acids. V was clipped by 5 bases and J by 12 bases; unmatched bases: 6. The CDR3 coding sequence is TGTGCCAGCAGCGGACGGGGGGGCCTGCAGTTCTTC. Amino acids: CASSGRGGLQFF. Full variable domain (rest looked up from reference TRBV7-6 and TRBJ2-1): GAGVSQSPRYKVTKRGQDVALRCDPISGHVSLYWYRQALGQGPEFLTYFNYEAQQDKSGLPNDRFSAERPEGSISTLTIQRTEQRDSAMYRCASSGRGGLQFFGPGTRLTVL.

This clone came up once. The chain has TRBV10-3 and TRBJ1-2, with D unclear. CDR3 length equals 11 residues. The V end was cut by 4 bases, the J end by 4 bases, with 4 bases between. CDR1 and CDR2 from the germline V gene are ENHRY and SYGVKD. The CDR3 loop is CAISGLYGYTF. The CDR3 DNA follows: TGTGCCATCAGTGGTCTCTATGGCTACACCTTC.

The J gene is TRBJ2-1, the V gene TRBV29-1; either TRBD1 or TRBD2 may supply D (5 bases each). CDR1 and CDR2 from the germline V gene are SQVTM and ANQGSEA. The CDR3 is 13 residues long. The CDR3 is CSQGASRVNEQFF. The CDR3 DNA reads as TGCAGTCAGGGCGCTAGCCGGGTCAATGAGCAGTTCTTC.

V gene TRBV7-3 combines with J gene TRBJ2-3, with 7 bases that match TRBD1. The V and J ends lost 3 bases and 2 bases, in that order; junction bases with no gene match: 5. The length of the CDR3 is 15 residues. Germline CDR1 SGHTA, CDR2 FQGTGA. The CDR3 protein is CASSFRDSLTDTQYF. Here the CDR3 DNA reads TGTGCCAGCAGCTTCCGGGACAGCCTCACAGATACGCAGTATTTT.

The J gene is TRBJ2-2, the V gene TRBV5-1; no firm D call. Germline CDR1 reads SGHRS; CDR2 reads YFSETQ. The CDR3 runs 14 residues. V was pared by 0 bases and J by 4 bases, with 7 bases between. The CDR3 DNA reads TGCGCCAGCAGCTTGGGGTATGGCACCGGGGAGCTGTTTTTT. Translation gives CASSLGYGTGELFF.

CDR3 protein: CASSPLAGGDEQFF. As DNA, the CDR3 is TGTGCCAGCAGCCCACTAGCGGGGGGGGATGAGCAGTTCTTC. The rearrangement joins TRBV7-3 to TRBJ2-1; 13 positions agree with TRBD2. V gave up 5 bases and J gave up 8 bases; unmatched junction bases: 3. CDR1 SGHTA and CDR2 FQGTGA come from the germline V gene. The CDR3 consists of 14 residues.

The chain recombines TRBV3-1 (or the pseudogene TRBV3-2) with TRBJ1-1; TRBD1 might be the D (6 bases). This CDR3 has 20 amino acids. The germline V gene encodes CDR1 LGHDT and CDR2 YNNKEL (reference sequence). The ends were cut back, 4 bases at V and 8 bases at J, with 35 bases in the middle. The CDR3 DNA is TGTGCCAGCAGCCCCCCTCGGGGCGCAGCGGGTATGAGGGGGTCGGGGGAAGCTTTCTTT. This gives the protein CASSPPRGAAGMRGSGEAFF.

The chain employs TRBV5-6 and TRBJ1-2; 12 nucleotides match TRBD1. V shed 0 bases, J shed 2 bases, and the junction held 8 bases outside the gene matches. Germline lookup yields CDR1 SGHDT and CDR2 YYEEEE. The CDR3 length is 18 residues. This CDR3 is CASSLEGDRGHKNYGYTF. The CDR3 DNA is TGTGCCAGCAGCTTGGAAGGGGACAGGGGGCATAAGAACTATGGCTACACCTTC.

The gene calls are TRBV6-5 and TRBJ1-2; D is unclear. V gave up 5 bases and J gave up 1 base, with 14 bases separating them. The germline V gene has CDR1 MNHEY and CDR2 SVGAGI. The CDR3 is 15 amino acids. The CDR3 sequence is CASSIGAAVNYGYTF. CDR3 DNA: TGTGCCAGCAGTATCGGTGCAGCCGTTAACTATGGCTACACCTTC.

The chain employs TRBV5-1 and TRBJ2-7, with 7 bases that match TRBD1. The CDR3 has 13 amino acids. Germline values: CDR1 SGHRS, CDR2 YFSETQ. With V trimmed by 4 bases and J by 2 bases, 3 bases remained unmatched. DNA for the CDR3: TGCGCCAGCAGCATCGGACAGGCCTACGAGCAGTACTTC. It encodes CASSIGQAYEQYF.

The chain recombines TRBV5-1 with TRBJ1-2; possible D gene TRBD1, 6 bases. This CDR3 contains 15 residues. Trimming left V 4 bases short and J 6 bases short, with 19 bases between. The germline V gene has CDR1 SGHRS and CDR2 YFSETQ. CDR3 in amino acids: CASSPDSGTLNGYTF. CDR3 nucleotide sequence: TGCGCCAGCAGCCCTGACTCCGGGACATTGAATGGCTACACCTTC.

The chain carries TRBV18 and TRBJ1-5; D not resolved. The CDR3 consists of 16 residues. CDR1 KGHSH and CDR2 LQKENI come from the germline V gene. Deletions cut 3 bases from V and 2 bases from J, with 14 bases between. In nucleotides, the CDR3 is TGTGCCAGCTCACCCCAACACGGGTCGGGCAATCAGCCCCAGCATTTT. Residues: CASSPQHGSGNQPQHF.

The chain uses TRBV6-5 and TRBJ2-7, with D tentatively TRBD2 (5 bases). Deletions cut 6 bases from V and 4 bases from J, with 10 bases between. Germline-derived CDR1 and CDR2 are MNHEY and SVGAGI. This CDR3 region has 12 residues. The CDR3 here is CASRERIYEQYF. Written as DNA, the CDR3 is TGTGCCAGCAGAGAGCGGATTTACGAGCAGTACTTC.

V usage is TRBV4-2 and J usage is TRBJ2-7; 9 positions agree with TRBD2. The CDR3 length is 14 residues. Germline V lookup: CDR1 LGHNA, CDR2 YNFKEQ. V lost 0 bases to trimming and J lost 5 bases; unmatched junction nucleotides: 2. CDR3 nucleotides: TGTGCCAGCAGCCAAGAGGGACTAGCCCACGAGCAGTACTTC. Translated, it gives CASSQEGLAHEQYF.

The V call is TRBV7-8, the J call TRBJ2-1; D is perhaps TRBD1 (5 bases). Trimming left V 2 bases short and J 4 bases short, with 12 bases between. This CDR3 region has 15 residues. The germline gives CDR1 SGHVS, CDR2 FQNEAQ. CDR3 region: CASSLRDSSYNEQFF. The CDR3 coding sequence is TGTGCCAGCAGCTTAAGAGACAGTTCTTACAATGAGCAGTTCTTC. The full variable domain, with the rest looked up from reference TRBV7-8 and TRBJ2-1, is GAGVSQSPRYKVAKRGQDVALRCDPISGHVSLFWYQQALGQGPEFLTYFQNEAQLDKSGLPSDRFFAERPEGSVSTLKIQRTQQEDSAVYLCASSLRDSSYNEQFFGPGTRLTVL.

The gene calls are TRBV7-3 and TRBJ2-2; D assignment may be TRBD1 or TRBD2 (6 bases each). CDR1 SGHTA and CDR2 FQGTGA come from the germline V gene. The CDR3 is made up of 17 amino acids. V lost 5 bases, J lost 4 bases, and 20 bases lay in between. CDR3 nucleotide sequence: TGTGCCAGCAGCGCCGGGGGCGCCAAACGGGGCACCGGGGAGCTGTTTTTT. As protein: CASSAGGAKRGTGELFF.

CDR3 in DNA: TGCGCCAGCAGCCAAGAACAGACTTATACGCAGTATTTT. The encoded protein is CASSQEQTYTQYF. The V gene is TRBV4-3, the J gene TRBJ2-3; no reliable D call. The CDR3 length is 13 residues. CDR1 is LGHNA and CDR2 is YSLEER in the germline V gene. Trimming stripped 0 bases from V and 7 bases from J, with 8 bases between.

In DNA, the CDR3 is TGTGCCAGCACCCCGGAGGGCGGGGAGCTGTTTTTT. Encoded protein: CASTPEGGELFF. This chain connects TRBV7-8 to TRBJ2-2; the D gene is possibly TRBD2 (6 bases). The V end was cut by 7 bases, the J end by 7 bases, with 10 bases between. In germline, CDR1 is SGHVS, CDR2 FQNEAQ. CDR3 size: 12 residues.

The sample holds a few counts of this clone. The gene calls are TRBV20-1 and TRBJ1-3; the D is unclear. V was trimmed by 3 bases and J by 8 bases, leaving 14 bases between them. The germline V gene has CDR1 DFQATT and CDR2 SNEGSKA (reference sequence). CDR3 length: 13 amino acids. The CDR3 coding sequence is TGCAGTGCTAGTAAGGGCCGGGCGGACACCATATATTTT. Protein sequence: CSASKGRADTIYF.

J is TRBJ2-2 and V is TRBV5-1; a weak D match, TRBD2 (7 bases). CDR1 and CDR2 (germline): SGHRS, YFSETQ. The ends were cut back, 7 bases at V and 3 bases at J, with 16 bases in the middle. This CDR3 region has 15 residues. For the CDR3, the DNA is TGCGCCAGCGCCTGGGGGGGGCCCCACACCGGGGAGCTGTTTTTT. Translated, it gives CASAWGGPHTGELFF.

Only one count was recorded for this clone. The chain's CDR3 is CAISGGEGQGMNEQYF. CDR3 nucleotides: TGTGCCATCAGTGGTGGTGAAGGACAGGGGATGAACGAGCAGTACTTC. The rearrangement uses TRBV10-3 and TRBJ2-7; 9 nucleotides align to TRBD1. Losses at the gene ends were 4 bases for V and 5 bases for J; bases not matched to a gene: 12. This CDR3 is built from 16 residues. Per the germline V gene, CDR1 is ENHRY and CDR2 is SYGVKD.

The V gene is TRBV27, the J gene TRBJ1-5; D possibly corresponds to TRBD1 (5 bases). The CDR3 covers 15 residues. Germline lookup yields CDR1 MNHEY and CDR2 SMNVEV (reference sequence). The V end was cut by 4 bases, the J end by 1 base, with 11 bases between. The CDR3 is CASSSGRGSNQPQHF. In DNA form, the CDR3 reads TGTGCCAGCAGTTCGGGACGGGGGAGCAATCAGCCCCAGCATTTT.

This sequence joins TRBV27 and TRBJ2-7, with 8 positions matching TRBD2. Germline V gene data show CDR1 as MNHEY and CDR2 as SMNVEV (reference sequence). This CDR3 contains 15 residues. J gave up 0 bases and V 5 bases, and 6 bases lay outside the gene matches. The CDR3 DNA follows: TGTGCCAGCAGTGCCTCGGGAGGGTACTCCTACGAGCAGTACTTC. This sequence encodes CASSASGGYSYEQYF.

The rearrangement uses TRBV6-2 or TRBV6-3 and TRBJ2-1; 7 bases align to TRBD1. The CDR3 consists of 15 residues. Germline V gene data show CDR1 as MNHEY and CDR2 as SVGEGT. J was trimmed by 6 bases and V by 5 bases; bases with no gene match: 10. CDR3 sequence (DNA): TGTGCCAGCAGTACCCGACAGGGCGCGCTCAATGAGCAGTTCTTC. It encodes CASSTRQGALNEQFF.